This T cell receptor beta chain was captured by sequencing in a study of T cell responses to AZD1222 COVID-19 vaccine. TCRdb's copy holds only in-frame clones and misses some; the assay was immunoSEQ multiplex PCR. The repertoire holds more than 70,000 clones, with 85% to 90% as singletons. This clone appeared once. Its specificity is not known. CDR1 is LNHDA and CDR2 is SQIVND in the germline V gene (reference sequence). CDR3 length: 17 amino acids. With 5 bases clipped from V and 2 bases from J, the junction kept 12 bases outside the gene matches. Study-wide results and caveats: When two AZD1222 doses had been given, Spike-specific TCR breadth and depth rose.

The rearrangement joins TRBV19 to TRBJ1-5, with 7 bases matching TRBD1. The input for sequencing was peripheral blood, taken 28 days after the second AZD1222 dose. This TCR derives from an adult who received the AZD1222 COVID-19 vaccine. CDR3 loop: CASSPRDSLWGNQPQHF. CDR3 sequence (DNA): TGTGCCAGTAGTCCCCGGGACAGCCTTTGGGGCAATCAGCCCCAGCATTTT.